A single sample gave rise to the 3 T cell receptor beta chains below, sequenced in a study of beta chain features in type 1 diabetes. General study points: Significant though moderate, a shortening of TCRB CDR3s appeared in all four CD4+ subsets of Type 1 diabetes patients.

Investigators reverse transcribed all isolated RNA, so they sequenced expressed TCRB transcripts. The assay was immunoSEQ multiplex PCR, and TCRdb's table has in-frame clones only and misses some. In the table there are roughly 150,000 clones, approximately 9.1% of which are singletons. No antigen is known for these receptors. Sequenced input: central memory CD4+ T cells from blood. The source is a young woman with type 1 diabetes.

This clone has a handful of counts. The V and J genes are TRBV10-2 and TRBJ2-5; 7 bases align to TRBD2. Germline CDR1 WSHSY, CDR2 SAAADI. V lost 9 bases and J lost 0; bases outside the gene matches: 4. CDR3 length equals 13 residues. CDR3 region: CASAGGNQETQYF. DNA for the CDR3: TGCGCCAGTGCCGGGGGGAACCAAGAGACCCAGTACTTC.

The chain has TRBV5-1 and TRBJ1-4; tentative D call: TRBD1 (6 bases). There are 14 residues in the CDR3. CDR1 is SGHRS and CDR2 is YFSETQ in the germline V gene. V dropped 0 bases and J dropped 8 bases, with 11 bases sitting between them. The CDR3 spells CASSLGQGYEKLFF. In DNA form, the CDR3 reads TGCGCCAGCAGCTTGGGTCAGGGGTACGAAAAACTGTTTTTT.

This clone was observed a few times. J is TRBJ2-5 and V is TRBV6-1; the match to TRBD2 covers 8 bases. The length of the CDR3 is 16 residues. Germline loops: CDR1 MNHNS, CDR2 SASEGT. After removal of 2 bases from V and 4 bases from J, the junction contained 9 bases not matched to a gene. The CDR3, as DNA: TGTGCCAGCAGTGAAACCATGGGACTAGTCGGAGAGACCCAGTACTTC. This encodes CASSETMGLVGETQYF.